In its sample, the clone carrying this T cell receptor (beta chain) was seen many times. The antigen remains unidentified. Scientists amplified the TCR beta CDR3 regions from RNA transcripts. The first-round RT-PCR employed HTBI primers together with the Qiagen OneStep RT-PCR kit. A multiplex PCR was then performed as the second round. TCRdb reanalysed the multiplex PCR reads using MiXCR and keeps one entry per CDR3 protein. The top ten hold 10% to 15% of the sample, which has under 350,000 distinct CDR3 sequences, roughly 15% seen once. This sample stems from a study of Graves' ophthalmopathy and Graves' hyperthyroidism. Study as a whole: Sampling took place at initial diagnosis, with peripheral blood obtained before any treatment.

J gave up 2 bases and V 1 base, and 3 bases lay outside the gene matches. This CDR3 has 16 residues. The germline CDR1 and CDR2 sequences are SGHNT and YENEEA. General study findings and limits: Sensitivity of about 91% and specificity of about 77% were achieved when a 13-signature model separated ophthalmopathy from stable hyperthyroidism. Forecasting of ophthalmopathy progression by the model achieved roughly 69% sensitivity and less than 80% specificity.

Ophthalmopathy donors' eye disease showed moderate-to-severe activity, CAS of at least 3, NOSPECS of at least 4 and duration under 3 months. The source material was peripheral blood. This chain connects TRBV11-3 to TRBJ2-7; TRBD2 matches at 12 bases. The receptor's source is an adult man with Graves' ophthalmopathy. CDR3 protein: CASSLGWTSGAYEQYF. Written as DNA, the CDR3 is TGTGCCAGCAGCTTAGGTTGGACTAGCGGGGCCTACGAGCAGTACTTC.